These 10 T cell receptor beta chains were all obtained from the same sample, sequenced in a study of cytomegalovirus exposure and HLA in healthy donors. Measured with immunoSEQ multiplex PCR; TCRdb has only the in-frame clones, and not every one. The data show 150,000 to 200,000 clones, with about 81% seen just once and 0.95% to 1.5% held by the top ten. The sequencing sample was made of PBMCs. The receptors were sampled from a young woman in good health and CMV-seronegative.

The chain recombines TRBV10-2 with TRBJ2-7, with D possibly matching TRBD2 (6 bases). Trimming shortened V by 1 base and J by 5 bases, and 9 bases separated the two germline ends. Looked up from germline, CDR1 is WSHSY and CDR2 is SAAADI. CDR3 size: 13 residues. Written as DNA, the CDR3 is TGCGCCAGCAGTGAGTGGCTAGCGAACGAGCAGTACTTC. This sequence encodes CASSEWLANEQYF.

This chain uses TRBV19 with TRBJ1-1, with 7 bases fitting TRBD1. Germline CDR1 is LNHDA and CDR2 is SQIVND (reference sequence). V lost 2 bases, J lost 12 bases, and 18 bases stayed unmatched. The CDR3 spans 16 residues. The CDR3 nucleotides read TGTGCCAGTAGTATAACGGGGGTGAGACAGGGCGCCGAGACTTTCTTT. Translation: CASSITGVRQGAETFF.

The chain employs TRBV1 and TRBJ2-7; the DNA was not used to check the table's D call, TRBD1. TRBV1 is a pseudogene locus. This CDR3 region has 10 residues. For the CDR3, the DNA is TGCACCAGCTGCGCAGGGGAGCAGTACTTC. It specifies CTSCAGEQYF.

The gene calls are TRBV4-2 and TRBJ2-3, with 9 bases lining up with TRBD2. Germline V gene lookup returns CDR1 LGHNA and CDR2 YNFKEQ. V gave up 0 bases and J gave up 4 bases; unmatched junction bases: 5. The CDR3 has 16 amino acids. The CDR3 region has the DNA TGTGCCAGCAGCCAAGAAATAGCGGGAGTCTCAGATACGCAGTATTTT. Translating it yields CASSQEIAGVSDTQYF.

This clone was observed once. The V and J genes are TRBV7-9 and TRBJ2-7; no clear D gene. The CDR3 contains 12 residues. With 4 bases removed from V and 5 bases from J, the gap between germline ends came to 9 bases. Per germline, CDR1 SEHNR and CDR2 FQNEAQ (reference sequence). Here the CDR3 reads CASSSLSHEQYF. The CDR3, as DNA: TGTGCCAGCAGCTCCCTAAGCCACGAGCAGTACTTC.

The chain links TRBV19 to TRBJ1-5; no reliable D call. The germline CDR1 and CDR2 sequences are LNHDA and SQIVND (reference sequence). Trimming removed 1 base at V and 9 bases at J, with 7 bases between. The CDR3 has 12 residues. DNA for the CDR3: TGTGCCAGTAGTATAGGGGCAGGGCCCCAGCATTTT. Protein sequence: CASSIGAGPQHF. Complete variable domain (other parts from reference TRBV19 and TRBJ1-5): DGGITQSPKYLFRKEGQNVTLSCEQNLNHDAMYWYRQDPGQGLRLIYYSQIVNDFQKGDIAEGYSVSREKKESFPLTVTSAQKNPTAFYLCASSIGAGPQHFGDGTRLSIL.

CDR3 sequence reads: CASTTGTGWSGEQFF. In DNA, the CDR3 is TGTGCCAGCACCACCGGGACAGGGTGGTCGGGTGAGCAGTTCTTC. This chain joins TRBV5-4 and TRBJ2-1, with 9 bases aligning to TRBD1. Germline V gene lookup returns CDR1 SGHNT and CDR2 YYREEE (reference sequence). CDR3 size: 15 residues. Unmatched junction bases numbered 13, after V lost 6 bases and J lost 9 bases.

The J gene is TRBJ2-7, the V gene TRBV7-9, with 14 bases that match TRBD2. Looked up from germline, CDR1 is SEHNR and CDR2 is FQNEAQ (reference sequence). The junction had 3 bases not matched to a gene; V was cut back by 4 bases and J by 7 bases. The CDR3 runs to 14 residues. The CDR3 nucleotides read TGTGCCAGCAGCTCCGGGACTAGCGGGAGTGAGCAGTACTTC. Protein sequence: CASSSGTSGSEQYF. The full variable domain, in which reference TRBV7-9 and TRBJ2-7 provide the parts outside the CDR3, is DTGVSQNPRHKITKRGQNVTFRCDPISEHNRLYWYRQTLGQGPEFLTYFQNEAQLEKSRLLSDRFSAERPKGSFSTLEIQRTEQGDSAMYLCASSSGTSGSEQYFGPGTRLTVT.

This clone was observed a few times. The CDR3 loop is CASSATRVTQYF. CDR3 sequence (DNA): TGTGCCAGCAGCGCCACGCGAGTGACCCAGTACTTC. The gene calls are TRBV14 and TRBJ2-5; no clear D gene. The CDR3 sequence is 12 residues long. Trimming removed 5 bases at V and 7 bases at J, with 11 bases between. Germline V gene lookup returns CDR1 SGHDN and CDR2 FVKESK.

The chain has TRBV27 and TRBJ2-1, with 12 bases that match TRBD2. CDR1 is MNHEY and CDR2 is SMNVEV in the germline V gene (reference sequence). CDR3 length: 14 residues. V was pared by 6 bases and J by 8 bases, with 5 bases of the junction left unmatched. CDR3 residues: CASRTSGSFHEQFF. Here the CDR3 DNA reads TGTGCCAGCAGGACTAGCGGGAGTTTCCATGAGCAGTTCTTC.